This T cell receptor (beta chain) was recovered during a study of blood T cell repertoires in COVID-19. As regards this clone: Compared with germline, one end of the junction differs, possibly owing to a read error.

In germline, CDR1 is MNHEY, CDR2 SVGAGI. This CDR3 contains 12 residues. Libraries were prepared by immunoSEQ multiplex PCR; TCRdb keeps only in-frame clonotypes and omits some of them. This table has approximately 260,000 clones, about 90% appearing once. The clonotype comes from a woman aged 55-70 years who had recovered from COVID-19. The sequencing sample was made of PBMCs or T cells enriched from blood (not recorded which). This chain connects TRBV6-5 to TRBJ2-5; 9 nucleotides agree with TRBD2. CDR3 residues: CASSSRPGLANF. In DNA form, the CDR3 reads TGTGCCAGCAGTTCCCGCCCGGGACTAGCCAACTTC.